What follows describes a single TCR beta chain. The data were taken from a study of T cells in Graves' hyperthyroidism and ophthalmopathy. Germline V gene lookup returns CDR1 LGHDT and CDR2 YNNKEL (reference sequence). CDR3 length: 13 residues. Between the trimmed V and J ends, which lost 2 bases and 2 bases, there was a span of 6 bases. Researchers took RNA transcripts and amplified the TCR beta CDR3 regions from them. TCR CDR3 regions were first amplified by RT-PCR with HTBI primers. TCRdb analysed the multiplex PCR reads with MiXCR anew, one entry per CDR3 protein. The data show approximately 490,000 distinct CDR3 sequences, with approximately 23% seen just once and approximately 49% held by the top ten.

Material: blood. This sequence joins TRBV3-1 and TRBJ1-2; D gene unclear. This TCR was sampled from a woman between 65 and 79 years old with Graves' ophthalmopathy. CDR3 nucleotide sequence: TGTGCCAGCAGCCAATCCGCGAACTATGGCTACACCTTC. Protein sequence: CASSQSANYGYTF.